Listed here are 18 T cell receptor beta chains from one sample, sequenced in a study of blood T cells in healthy people across ages. Primers used in a second PCR of about 6 to 11 cycles were a sample-barcoded 5' primer and a J-beta primer mix. TCRdb passed the 5' RACE reads through MiXCR, listing each CDR3 protein once. The top ten clones hold roughly 10% of a sample with about 930,000 distinct CDR3 sequences, approximately 32% of them seen once. These same data were also listed under a study on T cells of mothers and their children.

Sequenced sample: blood. The receptors originated from a middle-aged woman in good health.

This clonotype was detected many times. The chain couples TRBV6-6 to TRBJ2-1; 12 bases agree with TRBD2. From germline, CDR1 is MNHNY and CDR2 SVGAGI (reference sequence). The CDR3 length is 17 residues. V shed 4 bases, J shed 5 bases, and the junction held 9 bases outside the gene matches. DNA for the CDR3: TGTGCCAGCAGTTTGGGGGTAGCTAGCGGGGGGGACAATGAGCAGTTCTTC. Amino acids: CASSLGVASGGDNEQFF.

This chain uses TRBV10-3 with TRBJ2-7, with D possibly called TRBD1 or TRBD2 (5 bases each). V was clipped by 8 bases and J by 1 base, with 12 bases between them. This CDR3 has 13 residues. CDR1 is ENHRY and CDR2 is SYGVKD in the germline V gene. CDR3 DNA sequence: TGTGCCATCGCCGGGACCGAGTCCTACGAGCAGTACTTC. Its protein product is CAIAGTESYEQYF.

This clonotype came up a few times. V and J are TRBV28 and TRBJ1-4; 9 bases fit TRBD1. Per germline, CDR1 MDHEN and CDR2 SYDVKM. The CDR3 loop spans 15 amino acids. With V trimmed by 2 bases and J by 7 bases, 5 bases remained unmatched. For the CDR3, the DNA is TGTGCCAGCAGTTTACCGGGACAGGGAAGTGAAAAACTGTTTTTT. The encoded protein is CASSLPGQGSEKLFF.

This clonotype was seen repeatedly, ten times or more. This chain connects TRBV5-1 to TRBJ2-1; 11 bases are shared with TRBD2. The V and J ends lost 4 bases and 1 base, in that order; junction bases with no gene match: 10. CDR3 length equals 18 residues. Germline assignment: CDR1 SGHRS and CDR2 YFSETQ. In DNA, the CDR3 is TGCGCCAGCAGCGGAACATCGACTAGCGGGACATCCTACAATGAGCAGTTCTTC. It yields the protein CASSGTSTSGTSYNEQFF.

The chain carries TRBV29-1 and TRBJ2-2, with a weak D call TRBD2 (7 bases). The ends were cut back, 1 base at V and 4 bases at J, with 13 bases in the middle. The length of the CDR3 is 15 residues. CDR1 is SQVTM, CDR2 ANQGSEA, per germline. CDR3 residues: CSVEGLGGPTGELFF. The CDR3 nucleotides read TGCAGCGTTGAAGGGCTCGGGGGGCCCACCGGGGAGCTGTTTTTT.

As to this clonotype: This may be a read error, as it is one base from a much larger clone. The V call is TRBV12-3 or TRBV12-4, the J call TRBJ2-7; D may be TRBD2 (6 bases). This CDR3 comprises 16 residues. V lost 6 bases and J 6 bases, leaving 24 bases between the germline ends. In DNA, the CDR3 is TGTGCCAGCAGCCTCCCCGGCGGGGCCGGTCGTCGCGAGCAGTACTTC. As protein: CASSLPGGAGRREQYF.

This clonotype was detected many times. The rearrangement links TRBV29-1 to TRBJ1-1; weak D call: TRBD1 (5 bases). Germline V gene data show CDR1 as SQVTM and CDR2 as ANQGSEA. This CDR3 spans 12 amino acids. V was pared by 4 bases and J by 6 bases, with 12 bases between. The CDR3 nucleotides read TGCAGCGTTGTATTGGACATCCCTGAAGCTTTCTTT. Its translation is CSVVLDIPEAFF.

The J gene is TRBJ2-3, the V gene TRBV7-2; D unresolved. The CDR3 has 15 amino acids. CDR1 is SGHTA and CDR2 is FQGNSA in the germline V gene. V lost 2 bases to trimming and J lost 3 bases, with 12 bases between them. CDR3: CASSLSSTRTDTQYF. The CDR3 nucleotides are TGTGCCAGCAGCTTATCCTCGACCCGTACAGATACGCAGTATTTT.

CDR3 nucleotides: TGTGCCTGGAGTAACAGCGCCTACGAGCAGTACTTC. It translates to CAWSNSAYEQYF. The chain links TRBV30 to TRBJ2-7; D is undetermined. This CDR3 comprises 12 residues. V was cut by 2 bases and J by 2 bases, with 7 bases left in between. CDR1 GTSNPN and CDR2 SVGIG come from the germline V gene (reference sequence).

Of note for this clonotype: Relative to the germline gene, one junction end is altered; a read error may explain this. The chain has TRBV4-1 and TRBJ2-2, with 8 bases identical to TRBD1. Germline lookup yields CDR1 MGHRA and CDR2 YSYEKL. The CDR3 length is 15 residues. In DNA, the CDR3 is TGCGCCGGCAGCCTAGGACAGGGGAACACCGGGGAGCTGTTTTTT. Its translation: CAGSLGQGNTGELFF.

This clonotype occurred a few times. The chain has TRBV20-1 and TRBJ1-2, with a possible D match to TRBD1 (5 bases). The CDR3 totals 16 residues. Germline V lookup: CDR1 DFQATT, CDR2 SNEGSKA (reference sequence). V was pared by 3 bases and J by 4 bases, with 21 bases between. The CDR3 loop is CSASLSQLAGVYGYTF. CDR3 DNA sequence: TGCAGTGCTAGCCTAAGCCAACTGGCGGGGGTCTATGGCTACACCTTC.

The J gene is TRBJ1-5, the V gene TRBV3-1; tentatively, D is TRBD1 (6 bases). Germline CDR1 is LGHDT and CDR2 is YNNKEL (reference sequence). V was shortened by 4 bases and J by 3 bases, with 13 bases between the two germline ends. CDR3 size: 15 residues. The CDR3 nucleotides read TGTGCCAGCAGCCTGGGTGAGGGGGTCAATCAGCCCCAGCATTTT. Residues: CASSLGEGVNQPQHF.

The rearrangement uses TRBV27 and TRBJ1-6; D unresolved. The CDR3 covers 13 residues. V lost 7 bases and J 7 bases, leaving 11 bases between the germline ends. Per the germline V gene, CDR1 is MNHEY and CDR2 is SMNVEV (reference sequence). CDR3 coding DNA: TGTGCCAGCACCCCCAATAGGAATTCACCCCTCCACTTT. The encoded protein is CASTPNRNSPLHF.

This clonotype appeared many times. The V and J genes are TRBV28 and TRBJ2-6; D tentatively reads TRBD1 or TRBD2 (5 bases each). The CDR3 runs to 15 residues. Germline CDR1 is MDHEN and CDR2 is SYDVKM. The V gene lost 7 bases and the J gene lost 0 bases, with 10 bases spanning the gap. The CDR3 nucleotides read TGTGCCAGCAAGCCAGGGAGCTCTGGGGCCAACGTCCTGACTTTC. It codes for CASKPGSSGANVLTF.

CDR3 in DNA: TGTGCCAGCCGACCTGGAAAGTCAATTAACACTGAAGCTTTCTTT. This sequence encodes CASRPGKSINTEAFF. The gene calls are TRBV9 and TRBJ1-1; D not resolved. Germline V gene lookup returns CDR1 SGDLS and CDR2 YYNGEE. V was shortened by 7 bases and J by 2 bases, with 18 bases between the two germline ends. The CDR3 sequence is 15 residues long.

In DNA form, the CDR3 reads TGCAGTGCTAGATCGTTGGCAGCTCAATTATTCTCCTACAATGAGCAGTTCTTC. This sequence encodes CSARSLAAQLFSYNEQFF. The chain is built from TRBV20-1 and TRBJ2-1, with D uncertain. Trimming took 2 bases from V and 0 from J, leaving 20 bases between them. CDR1 is DFQATT and CDR2 is SNEGSKA in the germline V gene (reference sequence). This CDR3 comprises 18 residues.

This clonotype has just a few counts. The rearrangement uses TRBV2 and TRBJ2-1, with 10 bases lining up with TRBD2. Germline CDR1 and CDR2: SNHLY and FYNNEI. The J segment lost 7 bases and the V segment lost 6 bases, leaving 12 bases of the junction unmatched. The CDR3 is made up of 16 amino acids. The chain's CDR3 is CASRAALAGVFNEQFF. In DNA form, the CDR3 reads TGTGCCAGCAGGGCCGCCCTAGCGGGGGTGTTTAATGAGCAGTTCTTC.

The rearrangement uses TRBV12-3 or TRBV12-4 and TRBJ1-5, with D maybe TRBD1 (5 bases). The CDR3 has 17 residues. Between the trimmed V and J ends, which lost 5 bases and 0 bases, there was a span of 17 bases. The CDR3 bases are TGTGCCAGCAGTGATAACAGGAGTTGGGATAGCAATCAGCCCCAGCATTTT. Protein: CASSDNRSWDSNQPQHF.